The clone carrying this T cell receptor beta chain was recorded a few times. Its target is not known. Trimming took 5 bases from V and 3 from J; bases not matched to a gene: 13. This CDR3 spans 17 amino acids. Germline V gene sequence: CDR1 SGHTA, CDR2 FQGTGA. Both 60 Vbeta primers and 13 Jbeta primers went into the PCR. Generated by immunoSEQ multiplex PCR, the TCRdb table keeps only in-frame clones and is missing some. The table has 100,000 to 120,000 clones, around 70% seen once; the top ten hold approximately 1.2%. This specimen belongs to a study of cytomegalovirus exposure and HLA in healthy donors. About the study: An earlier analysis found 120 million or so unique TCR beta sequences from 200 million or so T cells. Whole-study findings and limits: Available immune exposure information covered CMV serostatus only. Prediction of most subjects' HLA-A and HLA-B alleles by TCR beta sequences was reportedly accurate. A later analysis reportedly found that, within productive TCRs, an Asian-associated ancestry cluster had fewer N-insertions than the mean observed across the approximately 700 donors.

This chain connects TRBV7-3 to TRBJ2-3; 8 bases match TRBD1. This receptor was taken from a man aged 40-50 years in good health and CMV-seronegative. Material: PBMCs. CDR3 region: CASSPGQGITLTDTQYF. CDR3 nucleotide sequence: TGTGCCAGCAGCCCAGGACAGGGTATTACTCTGACAGATACGCAGTATTTT. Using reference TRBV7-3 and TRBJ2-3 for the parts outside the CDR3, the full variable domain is GAGVSQTPSNKVTEKGKYVELRCDPISGHTALYWYRQSLGQGPEFLIYFQGTGAADDSGLPNDRFFAVRPEGSVSTLKIQRTERGDSAVYLCASSPGQGITLTDTQYFGPGTRLTVL.